The sequence of this T cell receptor beta chain was determined in a study of shared clonotypes between healthy human individuals. Study as a whole: Each donor's CD8 memory used one plate, CD8 naive two, each CD4 subset three.

The repertoire was sequenced with immunoSEQ multiplex PCR; TCRdb's copy has only in-frame clones and lacks some. The sample carries about 2,100,000 clones, approximately 94% recorded once. Naive CD8 cells comprised CD45RO-negative, CCR7-positively selected cells, excluding terminally differentiated effector memory CD45RA+ cells. Donation came from healthy HIV-negative adults that had no recent acute infections or vaccinations. General study points: It was the non-shared clonotypes that had lower generation probabilities than clonotypes shared by all four donors. Sorted-subset sequencing, rarefaction showed, was incomplete despite large depth.

Trimming took 4 bases from V and 3 from J; bases not matched to a gene: 8. This CDR3 has 17 amino acids. CDR1 and CDR2 (germline): SEHNR, FQNEAQ (reference sequence). About this clone: Its matching antigen is unknown.

The sample consisted of naive CD8+ T cells from PBMCs. The sequence was obtained from a man between 18 and 29 years old in good health. Some clones in this sample may be carry-over from other donors' samples. V usage is TRBV7-9 and J usage is TRBJ2-2, with 10 nucleotides matching TRBD2. CDR3 region: CASSSSIAGGYTGELFF. DNA of the CDR3: TGTGCCAGCAGCTCCTCGATAGCGGGAGGATACACCGGGGAGCTGTTTTTT.